This T cell receptor (beta chain) was recorded in a study of T cell responses to AZD1222 COVID-19 vaccine. Notes on the study in general: Reports indicate that nearly half of spike-specific TCRs are directed at unmutated variant regions.

The data were produced by immunoSEQ multiplex PCR, yet TCRdb's version contains in-frame clones alone and is incomplete. The profile shows roughly 120,000 clones, about 91% of them singletons. The J segment lost 5 bases and the V segment lost 0 bases, leaving 10 bases of the junction unmatched. Germline CDR1 reads ENHRY; CDR2 reads SYGVKD. The length of the CDR3 is 17 residues. Comment on this clone: The antigen remains unidentified.

The rearrangement uses TRBV10-3 and TRBJ2-7; TRBD2 matches at 10 bases. Specimen: peripheral blood, collected 28 days after the second AZD1222 dose. The sequence derives from an adult who received the AZD1222 COVID-19 vaccine. The CDR3 bases are TGTGCCATCAGTGAGTCATGGCTAGCGGGAGTTCGGGACGAGCAGTACTTC. This translates into CAISESWLAGVRDEQYF.